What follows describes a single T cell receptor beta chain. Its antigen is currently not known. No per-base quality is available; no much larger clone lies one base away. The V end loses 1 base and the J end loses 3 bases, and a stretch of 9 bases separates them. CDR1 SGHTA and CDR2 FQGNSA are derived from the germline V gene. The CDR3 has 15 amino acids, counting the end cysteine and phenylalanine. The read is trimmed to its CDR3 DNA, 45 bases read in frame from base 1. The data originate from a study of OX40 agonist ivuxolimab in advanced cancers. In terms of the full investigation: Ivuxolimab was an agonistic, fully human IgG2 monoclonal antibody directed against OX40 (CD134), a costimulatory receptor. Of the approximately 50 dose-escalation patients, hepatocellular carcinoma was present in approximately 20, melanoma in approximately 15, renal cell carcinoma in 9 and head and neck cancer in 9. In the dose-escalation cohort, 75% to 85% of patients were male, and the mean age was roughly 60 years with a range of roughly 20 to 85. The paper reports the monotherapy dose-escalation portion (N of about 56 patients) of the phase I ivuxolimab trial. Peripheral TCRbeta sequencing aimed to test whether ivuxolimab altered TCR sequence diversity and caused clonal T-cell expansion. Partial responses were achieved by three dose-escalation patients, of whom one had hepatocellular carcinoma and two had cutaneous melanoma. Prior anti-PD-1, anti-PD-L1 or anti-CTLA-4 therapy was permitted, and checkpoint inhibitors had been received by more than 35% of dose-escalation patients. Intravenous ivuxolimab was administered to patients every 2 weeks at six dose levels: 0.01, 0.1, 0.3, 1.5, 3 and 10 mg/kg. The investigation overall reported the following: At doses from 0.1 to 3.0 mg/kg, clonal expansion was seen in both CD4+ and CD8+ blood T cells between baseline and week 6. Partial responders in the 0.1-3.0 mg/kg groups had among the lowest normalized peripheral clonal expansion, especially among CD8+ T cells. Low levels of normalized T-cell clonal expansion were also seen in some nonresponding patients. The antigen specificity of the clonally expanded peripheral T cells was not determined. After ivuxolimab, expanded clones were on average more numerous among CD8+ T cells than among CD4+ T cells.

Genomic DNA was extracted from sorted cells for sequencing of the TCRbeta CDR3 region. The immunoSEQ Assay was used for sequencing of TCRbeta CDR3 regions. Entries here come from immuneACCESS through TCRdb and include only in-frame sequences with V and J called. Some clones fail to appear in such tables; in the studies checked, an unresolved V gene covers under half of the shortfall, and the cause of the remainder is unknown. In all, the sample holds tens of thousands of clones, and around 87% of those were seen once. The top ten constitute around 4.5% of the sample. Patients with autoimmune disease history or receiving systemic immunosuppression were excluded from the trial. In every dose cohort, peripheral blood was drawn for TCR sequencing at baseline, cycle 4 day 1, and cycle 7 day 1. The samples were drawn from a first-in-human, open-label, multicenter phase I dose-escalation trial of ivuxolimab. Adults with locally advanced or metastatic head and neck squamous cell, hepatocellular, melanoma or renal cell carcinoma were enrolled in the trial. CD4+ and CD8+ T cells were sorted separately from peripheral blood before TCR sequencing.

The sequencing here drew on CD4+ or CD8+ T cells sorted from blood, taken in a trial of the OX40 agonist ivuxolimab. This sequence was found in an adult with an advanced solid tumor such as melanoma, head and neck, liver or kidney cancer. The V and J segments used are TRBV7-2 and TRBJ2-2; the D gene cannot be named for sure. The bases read TGTGCCAGCAGCTTAGTATTCGACTACACCGGGGAGCTGTTTTTT. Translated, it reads CASSLVFDYTGELFF. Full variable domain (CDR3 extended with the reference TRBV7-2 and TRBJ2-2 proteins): GAGVSQSPSNKVTEKGKDVELRCDPISGHTALYWYRQSLGQGLEFLIYFQGNSAPDKSGLPSDRFSAERTGGSVSTLTIQRTQQEDSAVYLCASSLVFDYTGELFFGEGSRLTVL.